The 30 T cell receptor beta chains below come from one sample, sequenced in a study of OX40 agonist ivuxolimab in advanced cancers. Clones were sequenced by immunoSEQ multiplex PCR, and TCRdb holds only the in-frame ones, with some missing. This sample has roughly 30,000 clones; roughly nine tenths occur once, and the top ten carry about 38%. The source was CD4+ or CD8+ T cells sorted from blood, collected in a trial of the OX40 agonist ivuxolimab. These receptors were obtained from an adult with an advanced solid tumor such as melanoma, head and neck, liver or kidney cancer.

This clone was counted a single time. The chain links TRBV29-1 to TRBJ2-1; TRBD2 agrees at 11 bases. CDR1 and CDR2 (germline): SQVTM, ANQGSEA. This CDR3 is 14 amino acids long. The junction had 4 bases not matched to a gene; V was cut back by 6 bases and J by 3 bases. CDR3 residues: CSVATSGNYNEQFF. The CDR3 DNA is TGCAGCGTCGCGACTAGCGGGAACTACAATGAGCAGTTCTTC.

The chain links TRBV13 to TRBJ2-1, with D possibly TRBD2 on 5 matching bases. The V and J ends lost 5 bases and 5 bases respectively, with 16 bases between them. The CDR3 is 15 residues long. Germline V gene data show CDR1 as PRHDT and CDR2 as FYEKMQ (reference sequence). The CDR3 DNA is TGTGCCAGCAGCCCCGGACTCATTCTCGACAATGAGCAGTTCTTC. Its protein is CASSPGLILDNEQFF.

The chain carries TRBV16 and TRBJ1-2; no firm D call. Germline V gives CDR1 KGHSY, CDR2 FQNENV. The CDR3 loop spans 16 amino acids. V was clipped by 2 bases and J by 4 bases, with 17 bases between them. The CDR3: CASSQLFWVSPYGYTF. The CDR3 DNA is TGTGCCAGCAGCCAACTATTTTGGGTCTCGCCCTATGGCTACACCTTC.

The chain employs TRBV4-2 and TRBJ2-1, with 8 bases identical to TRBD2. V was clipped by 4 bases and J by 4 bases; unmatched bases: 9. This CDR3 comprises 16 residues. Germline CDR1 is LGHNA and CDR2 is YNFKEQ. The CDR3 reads CASSPDVTSGYNEQFF. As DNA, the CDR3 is TGTGCCAGCAGCCCAGACGTCACTAGCGGATACAATGAGCAGTTCTTC.

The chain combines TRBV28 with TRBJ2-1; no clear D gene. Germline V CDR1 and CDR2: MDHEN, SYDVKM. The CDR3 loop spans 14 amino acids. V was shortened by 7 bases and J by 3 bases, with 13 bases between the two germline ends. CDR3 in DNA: TGTGCCAGCAAAGGTAGACCCCTCTACAATGAGCAGTTCTTC. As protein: CASKGRPLYNEQFF.

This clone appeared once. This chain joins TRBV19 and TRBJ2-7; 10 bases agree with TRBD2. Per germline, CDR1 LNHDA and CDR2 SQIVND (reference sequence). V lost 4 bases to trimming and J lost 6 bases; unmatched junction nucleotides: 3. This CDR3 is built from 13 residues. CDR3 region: CASSSGLAAEQYF. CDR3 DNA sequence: TGTGCCAGTAGTAGTGGACTAGCGGCCGAGCAGTACTTC. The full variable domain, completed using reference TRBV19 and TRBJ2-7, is DGGITQSPKYLFRKEGQNVTLSCEQNLNHDAMYWYRQDPGQGLRLIYYSQIVNDFQKGDIAEGYSVSREKKESFPLTVTSAQKNPTAFYLCASSSGLAAEQYFGPGTRLTVT.

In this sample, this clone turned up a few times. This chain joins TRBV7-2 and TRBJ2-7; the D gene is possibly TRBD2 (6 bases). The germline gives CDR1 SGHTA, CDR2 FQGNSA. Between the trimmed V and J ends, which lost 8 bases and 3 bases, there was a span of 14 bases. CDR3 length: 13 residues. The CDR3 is CASGGTAYYEQYF. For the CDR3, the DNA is TGTGCCAGCGGAGGGACGGCCTACTACGAGCAGTACTTC.

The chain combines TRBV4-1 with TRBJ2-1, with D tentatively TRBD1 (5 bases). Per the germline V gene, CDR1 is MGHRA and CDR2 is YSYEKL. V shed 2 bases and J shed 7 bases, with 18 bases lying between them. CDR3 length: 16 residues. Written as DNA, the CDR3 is TGCGCCAGCAGCCAAAAGAGACAGTCCCCTGTGAATGAGCAGTTCTTC. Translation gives CASSQKRQSPVNEQFF.

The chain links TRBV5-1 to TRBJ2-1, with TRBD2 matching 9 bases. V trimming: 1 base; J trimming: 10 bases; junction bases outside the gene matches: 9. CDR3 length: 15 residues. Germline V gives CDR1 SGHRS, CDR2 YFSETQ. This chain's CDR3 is CASSLSAGGLIEQFF. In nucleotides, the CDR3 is TGCGCCAGCAGCTTGTCGGCGGGAGGGCTCATCGAGCAGTTCTTC.

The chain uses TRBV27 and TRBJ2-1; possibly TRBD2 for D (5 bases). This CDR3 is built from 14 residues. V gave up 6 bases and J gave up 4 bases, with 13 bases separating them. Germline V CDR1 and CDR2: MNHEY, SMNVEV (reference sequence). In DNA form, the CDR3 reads TGTGCCAGCAGCTTGGACTCGATGTACAATGAGCAGTTCTTC. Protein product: CASSLDSMYNEQFF.

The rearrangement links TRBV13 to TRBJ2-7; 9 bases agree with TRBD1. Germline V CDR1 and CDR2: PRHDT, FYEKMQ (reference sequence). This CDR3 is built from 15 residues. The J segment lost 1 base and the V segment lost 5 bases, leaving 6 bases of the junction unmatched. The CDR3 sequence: CASSPGQGPSYEQYF. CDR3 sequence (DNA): TGTGCCAGCAGCCCAGGACAGGGGCCTTCCTACGAGCAGTACTTC.

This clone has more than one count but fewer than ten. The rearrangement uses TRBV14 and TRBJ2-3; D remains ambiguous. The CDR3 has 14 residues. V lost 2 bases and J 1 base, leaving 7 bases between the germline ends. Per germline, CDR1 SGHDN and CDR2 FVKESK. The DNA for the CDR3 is TGTGCCAGCAGCCAATTTGGGGGCACAGATACGCAGTATTTT. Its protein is CASSQFGGTDTQYF.

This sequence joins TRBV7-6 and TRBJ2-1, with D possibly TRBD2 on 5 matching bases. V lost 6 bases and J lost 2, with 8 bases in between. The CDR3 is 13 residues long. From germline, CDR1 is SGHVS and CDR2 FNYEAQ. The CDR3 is CASSPGTYNEQFF. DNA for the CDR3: TGTGCCAGCAGTCCCGGGACCTACAATGAGCAGTTCTTC.

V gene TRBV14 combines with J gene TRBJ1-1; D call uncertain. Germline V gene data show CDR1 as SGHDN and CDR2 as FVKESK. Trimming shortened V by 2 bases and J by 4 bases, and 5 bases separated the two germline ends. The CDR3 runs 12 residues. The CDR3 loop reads CASSQLGTEAFF. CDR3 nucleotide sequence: TGTGCCAGCAGCCAACTGGGCACTGAAGCTTTCTTT.

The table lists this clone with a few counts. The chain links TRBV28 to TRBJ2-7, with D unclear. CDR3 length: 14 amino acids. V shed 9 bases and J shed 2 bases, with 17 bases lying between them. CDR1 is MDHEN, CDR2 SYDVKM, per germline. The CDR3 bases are TGTGCCAGTCACAACCCCGCGGCAGCCTACGAGCAGTACTTC. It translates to CASHNPAAAYEQYF.

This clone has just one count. CDR3 protein: CASSLAGEASYEQYF. In DNA, the CDR3 is TGTGCCAGCAGCTTGGCAGGGGAGGCAAGCTACGAGCAGTACTTC. The chain has TRBV7-9 and TRBJ2-7; D is possibly TRBD1 or TRBD2 (6 bases each). The CDR3 runs to 15 residues. The ends were cut back, 3 bases at V and 3 bases at J, with 15 bases in the middle. Per germline, CDR1 SEHNR and CDR2 FQNEAQ (reference sequence).

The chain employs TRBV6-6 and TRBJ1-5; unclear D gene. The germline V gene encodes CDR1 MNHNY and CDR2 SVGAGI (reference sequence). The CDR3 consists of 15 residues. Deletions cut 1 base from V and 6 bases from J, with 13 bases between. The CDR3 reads CASSYLDPGGQPQHF. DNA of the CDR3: TGTGCCAGCAGTTACTTAGACCCTGGCGGTCAGCCCCAGCATTTT.

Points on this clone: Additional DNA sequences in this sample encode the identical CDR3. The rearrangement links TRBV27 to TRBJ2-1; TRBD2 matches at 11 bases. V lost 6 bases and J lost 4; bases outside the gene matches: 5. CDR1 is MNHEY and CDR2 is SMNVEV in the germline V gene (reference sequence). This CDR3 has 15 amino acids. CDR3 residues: CASSPGTSGYNEQFF. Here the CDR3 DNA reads TGTGCCAGCAGCCCCGGGACTAGCGGATACAATGAGCAGTTCTTC.

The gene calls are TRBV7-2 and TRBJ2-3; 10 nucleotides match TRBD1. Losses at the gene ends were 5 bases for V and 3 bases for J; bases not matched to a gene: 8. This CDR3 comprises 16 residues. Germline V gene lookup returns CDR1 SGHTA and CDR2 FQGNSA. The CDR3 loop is CASSPPGQGWTDTQYF. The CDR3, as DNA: TGTGCCAGCAGCCCACCGGGACAGGGGTGGACAGATACGCAGTATTTT.

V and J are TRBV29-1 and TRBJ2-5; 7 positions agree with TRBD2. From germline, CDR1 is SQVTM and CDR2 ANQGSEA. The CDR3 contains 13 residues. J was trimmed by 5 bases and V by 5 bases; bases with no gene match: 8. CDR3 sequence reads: CSVRWEGWETQYF. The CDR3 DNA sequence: TGCAGCGTTCGATGGGAGGGATGGGAGACCCAGTACTTC.

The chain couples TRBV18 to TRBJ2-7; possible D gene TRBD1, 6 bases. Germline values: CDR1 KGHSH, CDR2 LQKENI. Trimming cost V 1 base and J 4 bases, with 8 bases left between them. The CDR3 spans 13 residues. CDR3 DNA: TGTGCCAGCTCACCACGGGACACGTACGAGCAGTACTTC. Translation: CASSPRDTYEQYF. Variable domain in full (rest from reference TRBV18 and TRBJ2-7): NAGVMQNPRHLVRRRGQEARLRCSPMKGHSHVYWYRQLPEEGLKFMVYLQKENIIDESGMPKERFSAEFPKEGPSILRIQQVVRGDSAAYFCASSPRDTYEQYFGPGTRLTVT.

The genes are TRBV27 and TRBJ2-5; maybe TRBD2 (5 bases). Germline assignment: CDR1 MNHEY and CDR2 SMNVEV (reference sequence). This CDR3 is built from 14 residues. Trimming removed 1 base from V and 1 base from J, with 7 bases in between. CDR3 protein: CASSLYSAQETQYF. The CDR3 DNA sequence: TGTGCCAGCAGTTTATATAGCGCCCAAGAGACCCAGTACTTC.

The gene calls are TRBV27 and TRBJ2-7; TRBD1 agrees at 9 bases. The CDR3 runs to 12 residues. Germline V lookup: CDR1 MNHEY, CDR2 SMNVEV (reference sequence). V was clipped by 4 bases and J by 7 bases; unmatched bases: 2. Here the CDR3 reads CASSSTGGEQYF. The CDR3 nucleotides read TGTGCCAGCAGTTCGACAGGGGGAGAGCAGTACTTC.

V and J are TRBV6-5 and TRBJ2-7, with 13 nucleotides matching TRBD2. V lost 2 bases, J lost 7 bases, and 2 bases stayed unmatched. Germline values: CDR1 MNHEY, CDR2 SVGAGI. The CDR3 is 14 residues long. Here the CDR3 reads CASSYPGLAGEQYF. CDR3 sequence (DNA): TGTGCCAGCAGTTACCCGGGACTAGCGGGGGAGCAGTACTTC.

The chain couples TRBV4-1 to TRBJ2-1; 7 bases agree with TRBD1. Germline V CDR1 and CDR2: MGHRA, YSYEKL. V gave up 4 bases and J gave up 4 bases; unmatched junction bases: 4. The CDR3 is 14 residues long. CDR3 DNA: TGCGCCAGCAGCCTTGGGACAGATTACAATGAGCAGTTCTTC. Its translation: CASSLGTDYNEQFF.

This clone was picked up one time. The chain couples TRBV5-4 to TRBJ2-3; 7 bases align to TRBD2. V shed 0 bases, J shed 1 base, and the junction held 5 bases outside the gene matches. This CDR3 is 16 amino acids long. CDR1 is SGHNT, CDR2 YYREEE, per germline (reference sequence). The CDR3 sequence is CASSLAREQGTDTQYF. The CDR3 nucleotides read TGTGCCAGCAGCTTGGCGCGGGAGCAGGGCACAGATACGCAGTATTTT.

The chain's CDR3 is CAWSVPGSGTEAFF. The CDR3 bases are TGTGCCTGGAGTGTACCAGGCAGCGGAACTGAAGCTTTCTTT. V and J are TRBV30 and TRBJ1-1; D gene ambiguous. Germline loops: CDR1 GTSNPN, CDR2 SVGIG (reference sequence). The CDR3 runs 14 residues. Trimming removed 0 bases at V and 5 bases at J, with 13 bases between.

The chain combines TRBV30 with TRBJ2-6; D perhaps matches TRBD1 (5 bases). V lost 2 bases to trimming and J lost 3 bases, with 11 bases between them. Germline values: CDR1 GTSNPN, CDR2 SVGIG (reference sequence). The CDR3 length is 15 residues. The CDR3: CAWSHQGNGANVLTF. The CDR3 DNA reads TGTGCCTGGAGTCACCAGGGTAATGGGGCCAACGTCCTGACTTTC.

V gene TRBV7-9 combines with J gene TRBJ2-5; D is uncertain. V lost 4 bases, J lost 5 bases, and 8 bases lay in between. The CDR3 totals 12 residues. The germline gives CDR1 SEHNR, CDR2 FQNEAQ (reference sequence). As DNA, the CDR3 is TGTGCCAGCAGCTCCCCCCTGGAGACCCAGTACTTC. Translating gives CASSSPLETQYF.

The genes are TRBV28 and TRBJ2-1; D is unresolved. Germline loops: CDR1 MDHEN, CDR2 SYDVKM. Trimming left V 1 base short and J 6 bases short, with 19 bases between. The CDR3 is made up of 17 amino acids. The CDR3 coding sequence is TGTGCCAGCAGTTTATATACTGACCTCCCTCCTGGCAATGAGCAGTTCTTC. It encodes CASSLYTDLPPGNEQFF. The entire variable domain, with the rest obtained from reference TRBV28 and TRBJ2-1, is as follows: DVKVTQSSRYLVKRTGEKVFLECVQDMDHENMFWYRQDPGLGLRLIYFSYDVKMKEKGDIPEGYSVSREKKERFSLILESASTNQTSMYLCASSLYTDLPPGNEQFFGPGTRLTVL.